This TCR beta chain stems from a study of CD8 T cells in ankylosing spondylitis. The CDR3 spans 17 residues. Trimming took 2 bases from V and 0 from J, leaving 14 bases between them. TCRdb reanalysed the 5' RACE reads using MiXCR and keeps one entry per CDR3 protein. The sample consists of a few hundred thousand distinct CDR3 sequences, about 18% of them appearing once. This clonotype was seen repeatedly, ten times or more. This TCR derives from a male donor with ankylosing spondylitis or in good health (not recorded which). This sequence joins TRBV12-3 or TRBV12-4 and TRBJ2-1; D gene uncertain. The material sequenced was blood, either unsorted or a sorted T cell fraction (not recorded which). This CDR3 reads CASSLYPDGYSYNEQFF. The CDR3 region has the DNA TGTGCCAGCAGTTTATATCCTGACGGATACTCCTACAATGAGCAGTTCTTC.